This is a list of T cell receptor beta chains from one sample in a study of shared clonotypes between healthy human individuals. Assay: immunoSEQ multiplex PCR; the TCRdb copy retains only in-frame clones and omits some. The table lists around 640,000 clones, approximately 96% of them singletons. Sequencing was carried out using naive CD8+ T cells sorted from blood. These receptors were taken from a woman aged 25 to 39 in good health. The CDR3 runs from the conserved cysteine through the conserved F or W. A D gene is named only where the DNA matches it firmly. The size entry is marked missing in some rows and otherwise reads once, few, many or a size class.

v_call: TRBV4-1; d_call: TRBD2; clone_size: once; j_call: TRBJ2-1; cdr3_nt: TGCGCCAGCAGCCAAGATAATATTCCGGGACTAGCGGGATTCGGTAATGAGCAGTTCTTC; cdr3_aa: CASSQDNIPGLAGFGNEQFF
v_call: TRBV7-2; d_call: -; clone_size: -; j_call: TRBJ1-5; cdr3_nt: TGTGCCAGCAGCTTAGAGTATGACAGTAGCAATCAGCCCCAGCATTTT; cdr3_aa: CASSLEYDSSNQPQHF
v_call: TRBV6-6; d_call: -; clone_size: -; j_call: TRBJ1-4; cdr3_nt: TGTGCCACCTTACGGGGGCCGAATGAAAAACTGTTTTTT; cdr3_aa: CATLRGPNEKLFF
v_call: TRBV10-3; d_call: -; clone_size: -; j_call: TRBJ2-2; cdr3_nt: TGTGCCATCAGTGATAACCACGGCGGGGAGCTGTTTTTT; cdr3_aa: CAISDNHGGELFF
v_call: TRBV19; d_call: TRBD2; clone_size: once; j_call: TRBJ2-3; cdr3_nt: TGTGCCAGTAGTATCCGCGGGAGACAAGATACGCAGTATTTT; cdr3_aa: CASSIRGRQDTQYF
v_call: TRBV7-9; d_call: -; clone_size: -; j_call: TRBJ2-1; cdr3_nt: TGTGCCAGCAGCTTAGTCGATCGGGAAGGTGGGGATGAGCAGTTCTTC; cdr3_aa: CASSLVDREGGDEQFF
v_call: TRBV6-5; d_call: -; clone_size: -; j_call: TRBJ2-1; cdr3_nt: TGTGCCAGCAGTTACTCGCAGGGGTGGGACAATGAGCAGTTCTTC; cdr3_aa: CASSYSQGWDNEQFF
v_call: TRBV4-1; d_call: -; clone_size: -; j_call: TRBJ1-1; cdr3_nt: TGCGCCAGCAGCGCTCGGGACCTTGGGTACACTGAAGCTTTCTTT; cdr3_aa: CASSARDLGYTEAFF
v_call: TRBV7-9; d_call: -; clone_size: -; j_call: TRBJ2-5; cdr3_nt: TGTGCCAGCAGCTTACGGACCAACCAAGAGACCCAGTACTTC; cdr3_aa: CASSLRTNQETQYF
v_call: TRBV28; d_call: -; clone_size: -; j_call: TRBJ2-7; cdr3_nt: TGTGCCAGCACCTCCGGACAGACCTACGAGCAGTACTTC; cdr3_aa: CASTSGQTYEQYF
v_call: TRBV13; d_call: TRBD2; clone_size: few; j_call: TRBJ2-7; cdr3_nt: TGTGCCAGCAGCCTGGCGGGGGTTTTCTACGAGCAGTACTTC; cdr3_aa: CASSLAGVFYEQYF
v_call: TRBV7-9; d_call: TRBD1; clone_size: -; j_call: TRBJ2-5; cdr3_nt: TGTGCCAGCAGCTTAGGGACAGGCCCAGAGACCCAGTACTTC; cdr3_aa: CASSLGTGPETQYF
v_call: TRBV5-6; d_call: TRBD1; clone_size: -; j_call: TRBJ1-5; cdr3_nt: TGTGCCAGCAGCCCGAGGGGGCAGGGGAATCAGCCCCAGCATTTT; cdr3_aa: CASSPRGQGNQPQHF
v_call: TRBV27; d_call: TRBD1; clone_size: -; j_call: TRBJ2-5; cdr3_nt: TGTGCCAGCAGTATCCGGACAGGAGGAGAGACCCAGTACTTC; cdr3_aa: CASSIRTGGETQYF
v_call: TRBV9; d_call: TRBD1; clone_size: once; j_call: TRBJ1-3; cdr3_nt: TGTGCCAGCAGTCGAGGGGGCTCGTCTGGAAACACCATATATTTT; cdr3_aa: CASSRGGSSGNTIYF
v_call: TRBV27; d_call: -; clone_size: -; j_call: TRBJ2-7; cdr3_nt: TGTGCCAGCAGTTTAGGGCCAGGGGGAGGCACCTACGAGCAGTACTTC; cdr3_aa: CASSLGPGGGTYEQYF
v_call: TRBV7-8; d_call: -; clone_size: -; j_call: TRBJ1-5; cdr3_nt: TGTGCCAGCAGCTTAGTGGGGTATAGCAATCAGCCCCAGCATTTT; cdr3_aa: CASSLVGYSNQPQHF
v_call: TRBV5-1; d_call: TRBD1; clone_size: -; j_call: TRBJ2-2; cdr3_nt: TGCGCCAGCAGAGGAGGGGGGACAGGGGACCTCGGGGAGCTGTTTTTT; cdr3_aa: CASRGGGTGDLGELFF
v_call: TRBV19; d_call: -; clone_size: -; j_call: TRBJ2-2; cdr3_nt: TGTGCCACCCGGGCCGCGAACACCGGGGAGCTGTTTTTT; cdr3_aa: CATRAANTGELFF
v_call: TRBV7-6; d_call: -; clone_size: -; j_call: TRBJ2-5; cdr3_nt: TGTGCCAGCAGCTTACAGGGTCTCGTAGGGGAGACCCAGTACTTC; cdr3_aa: CASSLQGLVGETQYF
v_call: TRBV11-3; d_call: -; clone_size: -; j_call: TRBJ2-7; cdr3_nt: TGTGCCAGCAGCTTAACCAGTCTCTACGAGCAGTACTTC; cdr3_aa: CASSLTSLYEQYF
v_call: TRBV27; d_call: TRBD1; clone_size: few; j_call: TRBJ2-7; cdr3_nt: TGTGCCAGCAATCCCGGGACAGGGCTCGAGCAGTACTTC; cdr3_aa: CASNPGTGLEQYF
v_call: TRBV11-2; d_call: -; clone_size: -; j_call: TRBJ2-1; cdr3_nt: TGTGCCAGCAGCTTAGTACTAGGGCTCGGCAATGAGCAGTTCTTC; cdr3_aa: CASSLVLGLGNEQFF
v_call: TRBV7-2; d_call: -; clone_size: -; j_call: TRBJ2-2; cdr3_nt: TGTGCCAGCAGCTTAGAAGCGGGCACCGGGGAGCTGTTTTTT; cdr3_aa: CASSLEAGTGELFF
v_call: TRBV5-4; d_call: -; clone_size: -; j_call: TRBJ2-7; cdr3_nt: TGTGCCAGCACCCCCTTTACCGGGAGTGAGGAGCAGTACTTC; cdr3_aa: CASTPFTGSEEQYF
v_call: TRBV27; d_call: TRBD1; clone_size: -; j_call: TRBJ2-7; cdr3_nt: TGTGCCAGCAGTTTAATCGGGACAGGGAACCACGAGCAGTACTTC; cdr3_aa: CASSLIGTGNHEQYF
v_call: TRBV14; d_call: TRBD2; clone_size: once; j_call: TRBJ2-7; cdr3_nt: TGTGCCAGCAGCCAAGAGTTGATCCCCGGGGGACTAGCGGATCCCTCCTACGAGCAGTACTTC; cdr3_aa: CASSQELIPGGLADPSYEQYF
v_call: TRBV7-9; d_call: -; clone_size: -; j_call: TRBJ2-5; cdr3_nt: TGTGCCAGCGGAGGGAGGCCAGAGACCCAGTACTTC; cdr3_aa: CASGGRPETQYF
v_call: TRBV5-1; d_call: -; clone_size: -; j_call: TRBJ1-4; cdr3_nt: TGCGCCAGCAAGCCATGGGGATCAACTAATGAAAAACTGTTTTTT; cdr3_aa: CASKPWGSTNEKLFF
v_call: TRBV4-1; d_call: -; clone_size: -; j_call: TRBJ2-7; cdr3_nt: TGCGCCAGCAGCCAAGCTGCCAACGGCAACTACGAGCAGTACTTC; cdr3_aa: CASSQAANGNYEQYF
v_call: TRBV5-1; d_call: TRBD2; clone_size: -; j_call: TRBJ2-1; cdr3_nt: TGCGCCAGCAGCTTGGCCGGGCTAGCGGGGTACAATGAGCAGTTCTTC; cdr3_aa: CASSLAGLAGYNEQFF
v_call: TRBV28; d_call: -; clone_size: -; j_call: TRBJ1-5; cdr3_nt: TGTGCCAGCAGTTTGAGGCAGGGACATCAGCCCCAGCATTTT; cdr3_aa: CASSLRQGHQPQHF
v_call: TRBV19; d_call: TRBD1; clone_size: -; j_call: TRBJ2-7; cdr3_nt: TGTGCCAGTAGTATAGCCCGGGACAGTTCCTACGAGCAGTACTTC; cdr3_aa: CASSIARDSSYEQYF
v_call: TRBV4-1; d_call: -; clone_size: -; j_call: TRBJ2-1; cdr3_nt: TGCGCCAGCAGCCAAGATAGGGGGAGTGAGCAGTTCTTC; cdr3_aa: CASSQDRGSEQFF
v_call: TRBV28; d_call: -; clone_size: -; j_call: TRBJ2-4; cdr3_nt: TGTGCCAGCAGTTTGCAGGGCGAGCCGGGGAACATTCAGTACTTC; cdr3_aa: CASSLQGEPGNIQYF
v_call: TRBV28; d_call: TRBD1; clone_size: -; j_call: TRBJ1-2; cdr3_nt: TGTGCCAGCAGCCTCGACAGGGACGGCTACACCTTC; cdr3_aa: CASSLDRDGYTF
v_call: TRBV7-9; d_call: -; clone_size: few; j_call: TRBJ2-5; cdr3_nt: TGTGCCAGCAGCCTGGGGGTCCAAGAGACCCAGTACTTC; cdr3_aa: CASSLGVQETQYF
v_call: TRBV28; d_call: -; clone_size: -; j_call: TRBJ2-1; cdr3_nt: TGTGCCAGCAGTTGGGGCAGGTTTGTTAATGAGCAGTTCTTC; cdr3_aa: CASSWGRFVNEQFF
v_call: TRBV7-6; d_call: -; clone_size: -; j_call: TRBJ2-2; cdr3_nt: TGTGCCAGCAGCTCCCATCCGGGGGCAACCGGGGAGCTGTTTTTT; cdr3_aa: CASSSHPGATGELFF
v_call: TRBV6-5; d_call: -; clone_size: -; j_call: TRBJ2-1; cdr3_nt: TGTGCCAGCAGTCCCCCTTACGAGGGAGGGGGAAAGTTCTTC; cdr3_aa: CASSPPYEGGGKFF
v_call: TRBV7-2; d_call: TRBD2; clone_size: -; j_call: TRBJ2-7; cdr3_nt: TGTGCCAGCAGCTCCGTGGTCCTAGCGGGGCCCTACGAGCAGTACTTC; cdr3_aa: CASSSVVLAGPYEQYF
v_call: TRBV5-1; d_call: -; clone_size: -; j_call: TRBJ2-7; cdr3_nt: TGCGCCAGCAGCTTGGATCGAGCCTACGAGCAGTACTTC; cdr3_aa: CASSLDRAYEQYF
v_call: TRBV5-8; d_call: -; clone_size: -; j_call: TRBJ1-3; cdr3_nt: TGTGCCAGCAGCTCCCGCGACAGGGGAAACACCATATATTTT; cdr3_aa: CASSSRDRGNTIYF
v_call: TRBV28; d_call: TRBD2; clone_size: -; j_call: TRBJ2-5; cdr3_nt: TGTGCCAGCACCAGCCCTTGGAGCGGGGGTCAAGAGACCCAGTACTTC; cdr3_aa: CASTSPWSGGQETQYF
v_call: TRBV27; d_call: TRBD2; clone_size: -; j_call: TRBJ2-1; cdr3_nt: TGTGCCAGCAGGGCCGGGACTAGCGGACTCAATGAGCAGTTCTTC; cdr3_aa: CASRAGTSGLNEQFF
v_call: TRBV6-6; d_call: -; clone_size: -; j_call: TRBJ2-2; cdr3_nt: TGTGCCAGCAGTTACTCCGGGACAACCGGGACCGGGGAGCTGTTTTTT; cdr3_aa: CASSYSGTTGTGELFF
v_call: TRBV27; d_call: -; clone_size: -; j_call: TRBJ1-5; cdr3_nt: TGTGCCAGCAGTTTATGGGGGTCGCCCCAAACTAATCAGCCCCAGCATTTT; cdr3_aa: CASSLWGSPQTNQPQHF
v_call: TRBV13; d_call: -; clone_size: -; j_call: TRBJ2-5; cdr3_nt: TGTGCCAGCAGCCTCGGCACCAGGGAAGAGACCCAGTACTTC; cdr3_aa: CASSLGTREETQYF
v_call: TRBV27; d_call: TRBD2; clone_size: -; j_call: TRBJ2-1; cdr3_nt: TGTGCCAGCAGCCGCCCAGCGGGGTACTCCTACAATGAGCAGTTCTTC; cdr3_aa: CASSRPAGYSYNEQFF
v_call: TRBV9; d_call: TRBD1; clone_size: once; j_call: TRBJ1-2; cdr3_nt: TGTGCCAGCAGCCCCGAAGGGGGACAGGGCGCCTATGGCTACACCTTC; cdr3_aa: CASSPEGGQGAYGYTF
v_call: TRBV7-9; d_call: -; clone_size: few; j_call: TRBJ1-5; cdr3_nt: TGTGCCAGCACTACGGGCGACAATCAGCCCCAGCATTTT; cdr3_aa: CASTTGDNQPQHF
v_call: TRBV27; d_call: -; clone_size: -; j_call: TRBJ1-5; cdr3_nt: TGTGCCAGCAGTTTGAGAGGACCGAGGGGGGATCAGCCCCAGCATTTT; cdr3_aa: CASSLRGPRGDQPQHF
v_call: TRBV29-1; d_call: -; clone_size: -; j_call: TRBJ2-1; cdr3_nt: TGCAGCGTTGAGGAAAAGCCGTACAATGAGCAGTTCTTC; cdr3_aa: CSVEEKPYNEQFF
v_call: TRBV28; d_call: -; clone_size: -; j_call: TRBJ2-3; cdr3_nt: TGTGCCAGCAGCCCCCTCCGGATTAGCACAGATACGCAGTATTTT; cdr3_aa: CASSPLRISTDTQYF
v_call: TRBV19; d_call: -; clone_size: -; j_call: TRBJ1-5; cdr3_nt: TGTGCCAGTAGTTCAGGGCTTTGGAAGCCCCAGCATTTT; cdr3_aa: CASSSGLWKPQHF